This T cell receptor beta chain stems from a study of T cell responses to AZD1222 COVID-19 vaccine. Sequencing was performed with immunoSEQ multiplex PCR; in TCRdb, only in-frame clones are kept and a portion is missing. Seen here are approximately 130,000 clones, around 90% observed once, and the top ten hold over 4%. The V and J ends lost 5 bases and 5 bases respectively, with 16 bases between them. Germline lookup yields CDR1 LGHDT and CDR2 YNNKEL (reference sequence). This CDR3 is 15 amino acids long. General study findings and limits: Sampling that yielded the repertoires occurred only after the peak T cell response. Donors in the cohort were predominantly white British and more often female, and clonal diversity was possibly underestimated. Seropositive at baseline were only a handful of AZD1222 recipients.

This clone was seen once. Its target is unknown. This TCR derives from an adult who received the MenACWY meningococcal vaccine as a control. Specimen: peripheral blood, collected 28 days after the second dose of the MenACWY control vaccine. V is TRBV3-1 (or the pseudogene TRBV3-2) and J is TRBJ2-1; D may be TRBD2 (6 bases). CDR3 protein: CASSTSGVGHNEQFF. In nucleotides, the CDR3 is TGTGCCAGCAGCACTTCGGGGGTGGGCCACAATGAGCAGTTCTTC.